The rows below give T cell receptor beta chains drawn from one sample of a study of Ad26.COV2.S vaccination and SARS-CoV-2 variants. Clones were read by immunoSEQ multiplex PCR, and TCRdb kept only the in-frame ones, dropping some. The sample yields 300,000 to 350,000 clones, 88% seen once. The sequencing here drew on peripheral blood, taken in a trial of Ad26.COV2.S vaccine versus placebo. All receptors come from a person between 18 and 59 years old who received the Ad26.COV2.S COVID-19 vaccine or a placebo. Each CDR3 is given with its conserved first and last residue. Size values are once, few and many counts, or a class for expanded clones, and some rows have none.

j_call cdr3_length v_call clone_size cdr3_aa
TRBJ2-5 13 TRBV11-2 once CASSLSGAETQYF
TRBJ2-1 12 TRBV15 . CATSRDHNEQFF
TRBJ2-1 13 TRBV5-1 . CASTEMGLQEQFF
TRBJ1-6 15 TRBV5-4 . CASSSTGTGPSPLHF
TRBJ2-5 15 TRBV9 . CASSVDGVIQETQYF
TRBJ2-7 13 TRBV6-5 . CASSYGTVYEQYF
TRBJ1-2 12 TRBV29-1 . CSVGGLLYGYTF
TRBJ2-1 13 TRBV12-3/TRBV12-4 . CASRLGRSFEQFF
TRBJ2-3 14 TRBV29-1 once CSVVLAGPTDTQYF
TRBJ2-3 16 TRBV7-3 . CASSPPGAGGPDTQYF
TRBJ2-7 15 TRBV6-6 . CASSLPTGYSHEQYF
TRBJ2-5 16 TRBV6-1 . CASSEGLAGIQETQYF
TRBJ2-7 10 TRBV30 . CAWSGEVQYF
TRBJ2-1 17 TRBV3-1/TRBV3-2 . CASSQVLSGSLLGEQFF
TRBJ2-1 11 TRBV30 many CAWSGQSEQFF
TRBJ2-7 16 TRBV27 few CASSSLASGGEYEQYF
TRBJ2-7 14 TRBV27 . CASWTRDRGHEQYF
TRBJ2-5 12 TRBV5-4 . CASSSRRETQYF
TRBJ1-5 16 TRBV28 . CASSLPQAVSNQPQHF
TRBJ2-1 16 TRBV7-9 . CASSLWASQSYNEQFF
TRBJ2-5 15 TRBV7-9 once CASSFSGGYQETQYF
TRBJ2-7 14 TRBV7-3 . CASSLLGSSYEQYF
TRBJ2-5 13 TRBV7-9 . CASSSKGEETQYF
TRBJ2-1 18 TRBV7-7 . CASSLNGPPAGGYNEQFF
TRBJ2-1 15 TRBV6-2/TRBV6-3 . CASSYTGDSYNEQFF
TRBJ1-5 15 TRBV5-1 . CASSLDRGSGQPQHF
TRBJ1-2 15 TRBV5-6 . CASSLIRLNQLGYTF
TRBJ2-2 15 TRBV9 . CASSSRVPDTGELFF
TRBJ1-1 14 TRBV5-1 . CASSLRAKNTEAFF
TRBJ1-3 16 TRBV28 . CASSSTTLLSGNTIYF
TRBJ1-2 15 TRBV19 . CASSIGNSEIYGYTF
TRBJ2-5 14 TRBV19 . CASSPGQGAETQYF
TRBJ1-2 14 TRBV19 . CASSISSLSGGYTF
TRBJ2-1 13 TRBV12-2 . CASRPLHDNEQFF
TRBJ1-4 11 TRBV6-2/TRBV6-3 . CASSLGEKLFF
TRBJ1-2 17 TRBV18 . CASSPSIATGTEYGYTF
TRBJ1-4 15 TRBV5-1 . CASSLTRATNEKLFF
TRBJ2-7 15 TRBV19 many CASSMGTSRQYEQYF
TRBJ2-2 15 TRBV2 . CASSVGTTNTGELFF
TRBJ1-6 13 TRBV2 . CARTGPLNSPLHF
TRBJ2-7 16 TRBV28 . CASTLGLAGINYEQYF
TRBJ2-7 12 TRBV10-3 . CAHSVGSYEQYF